The clone carrying this TCR beta chain has just one count. Antigen unknown. Isolated RNA was reverse transcribed into cDNA used as the sequencing template. Method: immunoSEQ multiplex PCR; TCRdb's copy keeps in-frame clones and lacks some. The sample has 95,000 to 120,000 clones; 55% to 70% are singletons. This CDR3 spans 13 amino acids. J gave up 3 bases and V 5 bases, and 3 bases lay outside the gene matches. The germline CDR1 and CDR2 sequences are SGHAT and FQNNGV. The data originate from a study of CD8+ T cells in alopecia areata. Whole-study findings and limits: Alopecia totalis/universalis scalp especially showed more expanded CD8+ clones than normal scalp. There were also resident alphabeta T cells of normal skin sequenced in scalp samples.

This receptor was taken from a human donor with alopecia areata. The rearrangement links TRBV11-2 to TRBJ2-7, with 8 positions matching TRBD2. Source material: NKG2D-low CD8+ T cells sorted from blood. CDR3 nucleotides: TGTGCCAGCAGCATCGGGACTAGCTACGAGCAGTACTTC. Amino acid sequence: CASSIGTSYEQYF. Combining the CDR3 with reference TRBV11-2 and TRBJ2-7 gives the whole variable domain EAGVAQSPRYKIIEKRQSVAFWCNPISGHATLYWYQQILGQGPKLLIQFQNNGVVDDSQLPKDRFSAERLKGVDSTLKIQPAKLEDSAVYLCASSIGTSYEQYFGPGTRLTVT.